This entry lists 5 T cell receptor beta chains sequenced from one sample in a study of neurological immune-mediated disorders (dated 2019 in TCRdb). The receptor library was made with 5' RACE. The listed sequencing device is Illumina HiSeq 2500. TCRdb redid the processing of the public reads, applying fastp at Q25 and MiXCR, and retained in-frame beta chains. Identical CDR3 protein sequences are pooled into one entry, listed with their most common genes and DNA. The sample profile shows more than 50,000 distinct CDR3 sequences; around 24% of them were found once. The top ten clonotypes cover less than 6% of the sample. The time point label, read with the paper, signifies: technical triplicate 2. Sequencing was carried out using PBMCs. The receptors were sampled from a man between 60 and 70 years old with HTLV-1-associated myelopathy (HAM/TSP).

This clonotype was recorded many times. This CDR3 is CASSTQGARETQYF. CDR3 nucleotide sequence: TGCGCCAGCAGCACACAGGGGGCTCGGGAGACCCAGTACTTC. The gene calls are TRBV5-1 and TRBJ2-5; 9 positions match TRBD1. This CDR3 is built from 14 residues. With 4 bases clipped from V and 5 bases from J, the junction kept 6 bases outside the gene matches. Per the germline V gene, CDR1 is SGHRS and CDR2 is YFSETQ. Full variable domain (missing parts from reference TRBV5-1 and TRBJ2-5): KAGVTQTPRYLIKTRGQQVTLSCSPISGHRSVSWYQQTPGQGLQFLFEYFSETQRNKGNFPGRFSGRQFSNSRSEMNVSTLELGDSALYLCASSTQGARETQYFGPGTRLLVL.

This clonotype was counted at least ten times. The V and J genes are TRBV7-9 and TRBJ1-6; maybe TRBD1 (6 bases). V lost 8 bases to trimming and J lost 0 bases, with 23 bases between them. The germline V gene has CDR1 SEHNR and CDR2 FQNEAQ (reference sequence). The CDR3 consists of 19 residues. CDR3 region: CASSRSGGRFSSYNSPLHF. The CDR3 DNA reads as TGTGCCAGCTCCAGGTCGGGGGGCCGGTTCAGCTCCTATAATTCACCCCTCCACTTT.

The gene calls are TRBV6-2 or TRBV6-3 and TRBJ2-1; D is uncertain. Looked up from germline, CDR1 is MNHEY and CDR2 is SVGEGT. Between the trimmed V and J ends, which lost 7 bases and 6 bases, there was a span of 22 bases. This CDR3 has 16 amino acids. The chain's CDR3 is CASISKAIPSGNEQFF. As DNA, the CDR3 is TGTGCCAGCATCTCCAAGGCTATCCCCTCGGGCAATGAGCAGTTCTTC.

The V call is TRBV5-1, the J call TRBJ2-5, with 8 bases matching TRBD1. Unmatched junction bases numbered 4, after V lost 4 bases and J lost 2 bases. The CDR3 is 14 residues long. Looked up from germline, CDR1 is SGHRS and CDR2 is YFSETQ. The CDR3 sequence: CASSMDRVQETQYF. The CDR3 DNA sequence: TGCGCCAGCAGCATGGACAGGGTTCAAGAGACCCAGTACTTC.

The V call is TRBV6-1, the J call TRBJ1-1; D is perhaps TRBD1 (5 bases). This CDR3 has 13 amino acids. The germline CDR1 and CDR2 sequences are MNHNS and SASEGT. The V gene lost 11 bases and the J gene lost 3 bases, with 16 bases spanning the gap. The CDR3 protein is CAAREGMDTEAFF. In DNA form, the CDR3 reads TGTGCCGCGCGGGAGGGGATGGACACTGAAGCTTTCTTT.